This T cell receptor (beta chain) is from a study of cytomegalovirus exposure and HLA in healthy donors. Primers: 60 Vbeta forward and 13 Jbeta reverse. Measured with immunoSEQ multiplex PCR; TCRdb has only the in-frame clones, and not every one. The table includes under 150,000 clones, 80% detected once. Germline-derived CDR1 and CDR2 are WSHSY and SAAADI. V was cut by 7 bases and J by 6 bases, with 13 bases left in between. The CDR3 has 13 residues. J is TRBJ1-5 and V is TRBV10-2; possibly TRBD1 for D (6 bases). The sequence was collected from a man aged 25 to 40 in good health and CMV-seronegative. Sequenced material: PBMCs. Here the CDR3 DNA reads TGCGCCAGCAACCAGGGACAACCTCAGCCCCAGCATTTT. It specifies CASNQGQPQPQHF.